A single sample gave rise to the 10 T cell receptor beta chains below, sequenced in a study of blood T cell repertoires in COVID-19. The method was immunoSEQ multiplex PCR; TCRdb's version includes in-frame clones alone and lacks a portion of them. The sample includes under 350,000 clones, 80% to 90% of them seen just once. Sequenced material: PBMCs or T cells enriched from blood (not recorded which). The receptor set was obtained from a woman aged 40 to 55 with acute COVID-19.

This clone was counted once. CDR3 nucleotides: TGTGCCAGCAGCTTACAGGGGATAGAAAACTATGGCTACACCTTC. Translated: CASSLQGIENYGYTF. The genes are TRBV5-4 and TRBJ1-2, with 7 bases aligning to TRBD1. Germline trimming cut 2 bases from V and 2 bases from J; bases unmatched to any gene: 6. Germline V gene sequence: CDR1 SGHNT, CDR2 YYREEE (reference sequence). CDR3 length equals 15 residues.

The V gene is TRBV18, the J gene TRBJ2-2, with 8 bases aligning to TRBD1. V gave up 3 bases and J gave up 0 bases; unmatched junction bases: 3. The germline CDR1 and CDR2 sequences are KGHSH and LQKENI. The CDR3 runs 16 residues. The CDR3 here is CASSPPGQANTGELFF. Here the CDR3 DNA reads TGTGCCAGCTCACCGCCGGGACAGGCGAACACCGGGGAGCTGTTTTTT.

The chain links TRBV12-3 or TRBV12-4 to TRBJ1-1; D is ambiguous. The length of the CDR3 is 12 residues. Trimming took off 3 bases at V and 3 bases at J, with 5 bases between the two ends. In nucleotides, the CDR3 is TGTGCCAGCAGTTTTCGGGACACTGAAGCTTTCTTT. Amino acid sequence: CASSFRDTEAFF.

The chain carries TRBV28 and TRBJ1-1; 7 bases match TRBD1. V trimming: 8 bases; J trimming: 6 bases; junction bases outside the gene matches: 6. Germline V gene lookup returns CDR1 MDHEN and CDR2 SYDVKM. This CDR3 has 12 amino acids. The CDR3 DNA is TGTGCCAGCCGACAGGGAGCGGCTGAAGCTTTCTTT. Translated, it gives CASRQGAAEAFF. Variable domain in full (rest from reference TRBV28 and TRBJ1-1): DVKVTQSSRYLVKRTGEKVFLECVQDMDHENMFWYRQDPGLGLRLIYFSYDVKMKEKGDIPEGYSVSREKKERFSLILESASTNQTSMYLCASRQGAAEAFFGQGTRLTVV.

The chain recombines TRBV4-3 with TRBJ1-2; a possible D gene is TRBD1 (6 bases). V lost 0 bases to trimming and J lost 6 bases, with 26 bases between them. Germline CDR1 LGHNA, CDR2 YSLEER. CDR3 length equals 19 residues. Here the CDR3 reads CASSQDVYTGSMVSDGYTF. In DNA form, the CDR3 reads TGCGCCAGCAGCCAAGATGTTTACACAGGGAGTATGGTTAGCGATGGCTACACCTTC.

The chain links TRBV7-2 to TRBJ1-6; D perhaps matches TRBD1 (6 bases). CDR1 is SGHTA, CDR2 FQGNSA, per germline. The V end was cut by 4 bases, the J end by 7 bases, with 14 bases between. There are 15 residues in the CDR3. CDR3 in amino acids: CASSSYPGVNSPLHF. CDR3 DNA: TGTGCCAGCAGCTCTTACCCAGGGGTGAATTCACCCCTCCACTTT.

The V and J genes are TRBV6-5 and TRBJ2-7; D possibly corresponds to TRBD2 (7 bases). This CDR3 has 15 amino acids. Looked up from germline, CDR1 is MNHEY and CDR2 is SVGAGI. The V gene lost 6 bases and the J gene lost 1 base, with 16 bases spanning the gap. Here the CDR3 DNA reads TGTGCCAGCAGACCTATACAGGGAGGGTCCTACGAGCAGTACTTC. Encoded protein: CASRPIQGGSYEQYF.

CDR3 loop: CASSPGLAGIYEQYF. The CDR3 bases are TGTGCCAGCTCACCGGGACTAGCGGGAATCTACGAGCAGTACTTC. This rearrangement joins TRBV18 to TRBJ2-7; 13 bases are a match to TRBD2. The CDR3 length is 15 residues. Germline loops: CDR1 KGHSH, CDR2 LQKENI. V dropped 3 bases and J dropped 3; count of bases not matched to a gene: 2. Combining the CDR3 with reference TRBV18 and TRBJ2-7 gives the whole variable domain NAGVMQNPRHLVRRRGQEARLRCSPMKGHSHVYWYRQLPEEGLKFMVYLQKENIIDESGMPKERFSAEFPKEGPSILRIQQVVRGDSAAYFCASSPGLAGIYEQYFGPGTRLTVT.

The CDR3 loop is CASSWADTDYNEQFF. CDR3 coding DNA: TGTGCCAGTAGTTGGGCAGACACAGACTACAATGAGCAGTTCTTC. The gene calls are TRBV19 and TRBJ2-1; D ambiguous. Trimming stripped 5 bases from V and 3 bases from J, with 14 bases between. CDR1 and CDR2 (germline): LNHDA, SQIVND (reference sequence). CDR3 size: 15 residues.

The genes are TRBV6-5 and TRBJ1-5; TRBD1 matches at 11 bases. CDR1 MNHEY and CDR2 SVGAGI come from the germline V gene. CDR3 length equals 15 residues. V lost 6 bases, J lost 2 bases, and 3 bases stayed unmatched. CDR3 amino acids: CASRDRGLGNQPQHF. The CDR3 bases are TGTGCCAGCAGGGACAGGGGGCTTGGCAATCAGCCCCAGCATTTT.